What follows are 14 T cell receptor beta chains derived from one specimen sequenced in a study of blood T cell repertoires in COVID-19. Libraries were prepared by immunoSEQ multiplex PCR; TCRdb keeps only in-frame clonotypes and omits some of them. The sample holds over 200,000 clones, around 86% seen once. The sequenced material came from peripheral blood. The receptors originated from a man between 40 and 49 years old who had recovered from COVID-19.

The chain has TRBV5-6 and TRBJ1-5; D is ambiguous. The CDR3 has 12 amino acids. The germline CDR1 and CDR2 sequences are SGHDT and YYEEEE. V lost 2 bases, J lost 4 bases, and 4 bases lay in between. The CDR3 loop reads CASSLQNQPQHF. Here the CDR3 DNA reads TGTGCCAGCAGCTTACAGAATCAGCCCCAGCATTTT. The entire variable domain, with the rest obtained from reference TRBV5-6 and TRBJ1-5, is as follows: DAGVTQSPTHLIKTRGQQVTLRCSPKSGHDTVSWYQQALGQGPQFIFQYYEEEERQRGNFPDRFSGHQFPNYSSELNVNALLLGDSALYLCASSLQNQPQHFGDGTRLSIL.

This chain joins TRBV11-3 and TRBJ2-4; possibly TRBD2 for D (5 bases). The ends were cut back, 3 bases at V and 8 bases at J, with 11 bases in the middle. CDR3 length: 13 amino acids. From germline, CDR1 is SGHNT and CDR2 YENEEA. CDR3 sequence (DNA): TGTGCCAGCAGCTTCCGCTACGGGGACATTCAGTACTTC. Residues: CASSFRYGDIQYF.

The V gene is TRBV7-6, the J gene TRBJ1-1, with unresolved D. Trimming left V 2 bases short and J 4 bases short, with 8 bases between. The length of the CDR3 is 13 residues. From germline, CDR1 is SGHVS and CDR2 FNYEAQ. The CDR3 DNA is TGTGCCAGCAGCTTATCGGTTCTCACTGAAGCTTTCTTT. It specifies CASSLSVLTEAFF.

The gene calls are TRBV7-8 and TRBJ1-6; 7 positions match TRBD1. CDR3 length equals 18 residues. Germline V gene lookup returns CDR1 SGHVS and CDR2 FQNEAQ. J gave up 0 bases and V 5 bases, and 10 bases lay outside the gene matches. Written as DNA, the CDR3 is TGTGCCAGCAGCGCGAGACAGGGCCTTAGCTCCTATAATTCACCCCTCCACTTT. Translation: CASSARQGLSSYNSPLHF.

This chain uses TRBV15 with TRBJ2-7; the match to TRBD1 covers 7 bases. Per the germline V gene, CDR1 is LNHNV and CDR2 is YYDKDF (reference sequence). The CDR3 extends over 13 amino acids. V trimming: 3 bases; J trimming: 10 bases; junction bases outside the gene matches: 9. Here the CDR3 DNA reads TGTGCCACCAGCAGTGAAGACAGGGAAGTACAGTACTTC. Residues: CATSSEDREVQYF.

The J gene is TRBJ1-2, the V gene TRBV7-2; 10 positions agree with TRBD1. This CDR3 comprises 14 residues. V shed 5 bases and J 5 bases; nucleotides not matched to a gene: 5. Germline CDR1 SGHTA, CDR2 FQGNSA. In DNA form, the CDR3 reads TGTGCCAGCAGCATTACGGACAGGGGGTATGGCTACACCTTC. Protein sequence: CASSITDRGYGYTF. Based on the CDR3 plus reference TRBV7-2 and TRBJ1-2, the full variable domain is GAGVSQSPSNKVTEKGKDVELRCDPISGHTALYWYRQSLGQGLEFLIYFQGNSAPDKSGLPSDRFSAERTGGSVSTLTIQRTQQEDSAVYLCASSITDRGYGYTFGSGTRLTVV.

The rearrangement uses TRBV15 and TRBJ2-1; TRBD2 agrees at 13 bases. The CDR3 extends over 17 amino acids. V lost 1 base, J lost 1 base, and 1 base stayed unmatched. CDR1 and CDR2 from the germline V gene are LNHNV and YYDKDF (reference sequence). The DNA for the CDR3 is TGTGCCACCAGCAGAGGGACTAGCGGGGGATCCTACAATGAGCAGTTCTTC. It is translated as CATSRGTSGGSYNEQFF. The variable domain in full, with the rest retrieved from reference TRBV15 and TRBJ2-1, is DAMVIQNPRYQVTQFGKPVTLSCSQTLNHNVMYWYQQKSSQAPKLLFHYYDKDFNNEADTPDNFQSRRPNTSFCFLDIRSPGLGDTAMYLCATSRGTSGGSYNEQFFGPGTRLTVL.

The chain recombines TRBV27 with TRBJ2-2, with D tentatively TRBD1 (5 bases). The CDR3 contains 17 residues. V was shortened by 6 bases and J by 4 bases, with 21 bases between the two germline ends. Germline V gene lookup returns CDR1 MNHEY and CDR2 SMNVEV (reference sequence). This CDR3 reads CASRPNGPGIGTGELFF. The DNA for the CDR3 is TGTGCCAGCAGACCCAATGGCCCAGGGATAGGCACCGGGGAGCTGTTTTTT.

Comment on this clone: Other DNA sequences in this specimen translate into the identical CDR3. The CDR3 nucleotides are TGTGCCAGTAGTATGGGTCAGGGCTCCTACGAGCAGTACTTC. Its translation is CASSMGQGSYEQYF. The chain links TRBV19 to TRBJ2-7; D is perhaps TRBD1 (5 bases). V lost 3 bases to trimming and J lost 0 bases, with 9 bases between them. CDR3 size: 14 residues. The germline V gene has CDR1 LNHDA and CDR2 SQIVND (reference sequence). Full variable domain (missing parts from reference TRBV19 and TRBJ2-7): DGGITQSPKYLFRKEGQNVTLSCEQNLNHDAMYWYRQDPGQGLRLIYYSQIVNDFQKGDIAEGYSVSREKKESFPLTVTSAQKNPTAFYLCASSMGQGSYEQYFGPGTRLTVT.

The chain links TRBV10-3 to TRBJ1-3, with a weak D call TRBD1 (6 bases). V lost 6 bases and J lost 4, with 10 bases in between. This CDR3 comprises 13 residues. Germline loops: CDR1 ENHRY, CDR2 SYGVKD. The CDR3 is CAIRGAAGNTIYF. CDR3 DNA: TGTGCCATCAGGGGGGCGGCCGGAAACACCATATATTTT.

The chain uses TRBV5-1 and TRBJ2-5, with 10 bases aligning to TRBD2. Germline lookup yields CDR1 SGHRS and CDR2 YFSETQ. The CDR3 is 15 residues long. V trimming: 0 bases; J trimming: 5 bases; junction bases outside the gene matches: 4. This CDR3 reads CASSLAAGGPETQYF. In DNA form, the CDR3 reads TGCGCCAGCAGCTTGGCAGCGGGGGGGCCGGAGACCCAGTACTTC.

This clone came up a few times. The rearrangement joins TRBV27 to TRBJ1-1; 9 nucleotides align to TRBD1. V trimming: 4 bases; J trimming: 11 bases; junction bases outside the gene matches: 8. Germline V gene sequence: CDR1 MNHEY, CDR2 SMNVEV (reference sequence). This CDR3 has 13 amino acids. This CDR3 is CASSYRGLGGAFF. CDR3 DNA: TGTGCCAGCAGTTACAGGGGGCTGGGGGGCGCTTTCTTT.

The chain uses TRBV9 and TRBJ2-1, with TRBD2 identical over 10 bases. Germline V lookup: CDR1 SGDLS, CDR2 YYNGEE. V shed 4 bases, J shed 8 bases, and the junction held 6 bases outside the gene matches. The CDR3 extends over 14 amino acids. As DNA, the CDR3 is TGTGCCAGCAGCAAGCGGGAGGGCCCCGATGAGCAGTTCTTC. Translating gives CASSKREGPDEQFF.

V usage is TRBV7-8 and J usage is TRBJ2-1; 9 bases line up with TRBD2. Germline CDR1 and CDR2: SGHVS and FQNEAQ. This CDR3 has 14 amino acids. The ends lost 3 bases at V and 7 bases at J; junction bases unmatched: 4. The CDR3 DNA sequence: TGTGCCAGCAGCTTGGGGACTAGCAGAAATGAGCAGTTCTTC. This encodes CASSLGTSRNEQFF.